This TCR beta chain was profiled in a study of shared clonotypes between healthy human individuals. About the study: The plates for each donor numbered three CD4 naive, three CD4 memory, two CD8 naive and one CD8 memory.

V gave up 10 bases and J gave up 7 bases; unmatched junction bases: 8. Germline loops: CDR1 LNHDA, CDR2 SQIVND (reference sequence). The CDR3 runs to 14 residues. With respect to this clone: Its target is not known.

Study observations and caveats: Shared clonotypes: about 5% naive CD4, about 4% naive CD8, over 2% memory CD4, 0.4% to 0.45% memory CD8. Sampling included only blood; tissue repertoires likely differ.

Method: immunoSEQ multiplex PCR; TCRdb's copy keeps in-frame clones and lacks some. The data contain about 1.5 million clones, about 98% of them singletons. The chain is built from TRBV19 and TRBJ2-1; 12 bases are shared with TRBD2. This receptor was identified in a man in his thirties or forties in good health. Sample: naive CD4+ T cells sorted from blood. Subset reported: CD45RA+ positively selected. CDR3 nucleotides: TGTGCCACCAAACTAGCGGGAGGTTTGAATGAGCAGTTCTTC. Its translation: CATKLAGGLNEQFF.